The 6 T cell receptor beta chains given below trace back to one sample, sequenced in a study of blood T cell repertoires in COVID-19. Profiled with immunoSEQ multiplex PCR; TCRdb holds only in-frame clones, not every one. The table records 650,000 to 800,000 clones, 80% to 90% of them present only once. Sequenced sample: peripheral blood. These receptors originate from a young woman with acute or convalescent COVID-19.

In its sample, this clone was seen once. In DNA, the CDR3 is TGTGCCAGCATCCCGAAACCCAGGGTTACGAACACTGAAGCTTTCTTT. Translation gives CASIPKPRVTNTEAFF. The chain links TRBV7-2 to TRBJ1-1, with D possibly matching TRBD1 (5 bases). Trimming left V 7 bases short and J 1 base short, with 19 bases between. Germline V gene data show CDR1 as SGHTA and CDR2 as FQGNSA. This CDR3 comprises 16 residues. Using reference TRBV7-2 and TRBJ1-1 for the parts outside the CDR3, the full variable domain is GAGVSQSPSNKVTEKGKDVELRCDPISGHTALYWYRQSLGQGLEFLIYFQGNSAPDKSGLPSDRFSAERTGGSVSTLTIQRTQQEDSAVYLCASIPKPRVTNTEAFFGQGTRLTVV.

For this clone: At the DNA level, this CDR3 is encoded by other sequences in the same sample as well. CDR3 sequence (DNA): TGTGCCAGCTCACCACCCGACAGGGTGTATGGCTACACCTTC. The encoded protein is CASSPPDRVYGYTF. This chain links TRBV18 with TRBJ1-2; the match to TRBD1 covers 7 bases. Losses at the gene ends were 0 bases for V and 5 bases for J; bases not matched to a gene: 3. Germline loops: CDR1 KGHSH, CDR2 LQKENI. CDR3 size: 14 residues.

The count of this clone is one. V usage is TRBV5-1 and J usage is TRBJ2-3; 7 bases map to TRBD1. CDR3 length equals 15 residues. Looked up from germline, CDR1 is SGHRS and CDR2 is YFSETQ. V lost 0 bases, J lost 10 bases, and 11 bases stayed unmatched. CDR3 DNA: TGCGCCAGCAGCTTGGAGGGACAGTCGAGGATTTCGCAGTATTTT. Translating it yields CASSLEGQSRISQYF.

The CDR3: CASSGERTGFYGYTF. The DNA for the CDR3 is TGTGCCAGCAGCGGAGAACGGACAGGATTCTATGGCTACACCTTC. This sequence joins TRBV9 and TRBJ1-2; the match to TRBD1 covers 7 bases. Per the germline V gene, CDR1 is SGDLS and CDR2 is YYNGEE. The V segment lost 3 bases and the J segment 4 bases; nucleotides outside the gene matches: 9. The CDR3 is 15 residues long.

V and J are TRBV29-1 and TRBJ1-1; no reliable D call. Germline V gene data show CDR1 as SQVTM and CDR2 as ANQGSEA. Between the trimmed V and J ends, which lost 7 bases and 2 bases, there was a span of 14 bases. The CDR3 loop spans 13 amino acids. The CDR3 loop is CSARRGSNTEAFF. The CDR3 region has the DNA TGCAGCGCCCGGCGCGGGAGTAACACTGAAGCTTTCTTT.

Note on this clone: Other DNA sequences from this sample encode an identical CDR3 as well. The chain carries TRBV9 and TRBJ2-5, with 8 positions matching TRBD1. This CDR3 has 16 residues. Germline trimming cut 0 bases from V and 3 bases from J; bases unmatched to any gene: 7. In germline, CDR1 is SGDLS, CDR2 YYNGEE. This CDR3 is CASSVVPAGGKETQYF. In DNA form, the CDR3 reads TGTGCCAGCAGCGTAGTCCCCGCAGGGGGCAAAGAGACCCAGTACTTC.